This T cell receptor (beta chain) appears in the sequencing data of a study of blood T cell repertoires in COVID-19. About the study: Samples taken during acute and convalescent COVID-19 were collected in the United States, Italy and Spain.

Some clones are missing from TCRdb's copy, which holds only in-frame ones; the method was immunoSEQ multiplex PCR. The data show about 37,000 clones, roughly 87% seen once. V was pared by 0 bases and J by 6 bases, with 7 bases of the junction left unmatched. CDR1 is SGDLS, CDR2 YYNGEE, per germline. CDR3 length: 15 residues. This clonotype originated in a human donor in a cohort sampled during active COVID-19. The chain combines TRBV9 with TRBJ2-7; 9 nucleotides line up with TRBD2. The sample consisted of peripheral blood. The CDR3 DNA reads TGTGCCAGCAGCGTAGGGGATAGCGGGAGCTTCGAGCAGTACTTC. Amino acids: CASSVGDSGSFEQYF.